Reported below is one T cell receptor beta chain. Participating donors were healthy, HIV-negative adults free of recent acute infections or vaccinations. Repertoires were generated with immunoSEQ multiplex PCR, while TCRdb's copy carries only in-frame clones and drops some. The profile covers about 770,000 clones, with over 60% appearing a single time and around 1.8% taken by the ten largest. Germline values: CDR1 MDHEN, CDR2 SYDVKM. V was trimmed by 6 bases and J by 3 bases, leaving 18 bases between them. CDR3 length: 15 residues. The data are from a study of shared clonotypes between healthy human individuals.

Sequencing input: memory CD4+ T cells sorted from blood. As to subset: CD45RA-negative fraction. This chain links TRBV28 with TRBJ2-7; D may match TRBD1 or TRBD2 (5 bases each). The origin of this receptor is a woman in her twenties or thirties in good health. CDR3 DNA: TGTGCCAGCAGGAGTGGGGGAATCAAATTCTACGAGCAGTACTTC. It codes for CASRSGGIKFYEQYF.